The 31 T cell receptor beta chains in this list originate from one sample, sequenced in a study of blood T cell repertoires in COVID-19. The assay was immunoSEQ multiplex PCR, and TCRdb's table has in-frame clones only and misses some. The sample holds about 120,000 clones, approximately 80% seen once. The sequenced sample was peripheral blood. The receptors here all came from a human donor in a cohort sampled during active COVID-19.

This CDR3 reads CASSNRDRDPYEQYF. In DNA, the CDR3 is TGTGCCAGCAGCAACCGGGACAGGGATCCGTACGAGCAGTACTTC. The chain is built from TRBV21-1 and TRBJ2-7; whether TRBD1, the table's D call, matches the DNA was not checked. TRBV21-1 is a pseudogene. The CDR3 has 15 residues.

This rearrangement joins TRBV11-3 to TRBJ2-1; D call uncertain. The V end was cut by 1 base, the J end by 4 bases, with 17 bases between. CDR3 size: 17 residues. CDR1 and CDR2 (germline): SGHNT, YENEEA. The CDR3 loop is CASSLGPWAGRYNEQFF. CDR3 DNA: TGTGCCAGCAGCTTAGGTCCATGGGCAGGAAGATACAATGAGCAGTTCTTC.

This chain connects TRBV28 to TRBJ2-7, with D unclear. The CDR3 loop spans 11 amino acids. Looked up from germline, CDR1 is MDHEN and CDR2 is SYDVKM. Trimming removed 6 bases from V and 3 bases from J, with 6 bases in between. The CDR3 coding sequence is TGTGCCAGCAGCCAAATCTACGAGCAGTACTTC. It is translated as CASSQIYEQYF.

This clone was found a few times. V and J are TRBV18 and TRBJ2-7; D call uncertain. CDR1 is KGHSH, CDR2 LQKENI, per germline. The CDR3 is 13 amino acids. The germline V and J ends were trimmed by 5 bases and 3 bases, with 11 bases remaining between them. This CDR3 reads CASSAGDRYEQYF. Written as DNA, the CDR3 is TGTGCCAGCTCAGCTGGAGACCGCTACGAGCAGTACTTC.

The rearrangement joins TRBV27 to TRBJ1-2, with D possibly matching TRBD1 (6 bases). The CDR3 sequence is 14 residues long. Germline loops: CDR1 MNHEY, CDR2 SMNVEV (reference sequence). The V end lost 4 bases, the J end lost 4 bases, and 13 bases lay between the germline ends. CDR3 protein: CASSSNRAPYGYTF. The DNA for the CDR3 is TGTGCCAGCAGTTCAAACAGGGCGCCCTATGGCTACACCTTC.

In regard to this clone: The DNA is omitted, as the CDR3 cannot be located on it reliably, and the CDR3 follows TCRdb's listing. The chain is built from TRBV27 and TRBJ2-2; the table's TRBD1 call for D was not verified on the DNA. Both ends counted, the CDR3 spans 16 residues. Germline CDR1 and CDR2: MNHEY and SMNVEV (reference sequence). CDR3 sequence: CASSSSDRGGTGELFF.

The CDR3 DNA reads TGCGCCAGCAGCTCGGAACCGGGACTAGGACGCCGTTCAGGGAATGAGCAGTTCTTC. Translation gives CASSSEPGLGRRSGNEQFF. The gene calls are TRBV5-1 and TRBJ2-1, with 8 nucleotides matching TRBD2. Germline CDR1 reads SGHRS; CDR2 reads YFSETQ. Germline trimming cut 3 bases from V and 7 bases from J; bases unmatched to any gene: 21. The CDR3 is 19 residues long.

This rearrangement joins TRBV7-3 to TRBJ2-1; D may be TRBD1 (6 bases). The CDR3 is made up of 16 amino acids. Germline loops: CDR1 SGHTA, CDR2 FQGTGA. V lost 5 bases and J lost 0, with 14 bases in between. Written as DNA, the CDR3 is TGTGCCAGCAGCACTTCCGGGACAAACTCCTACAATGAGCAGTTCTTC. Amino acids: CASSTSGTNSYNEQFF.

This rearrangement joins TRBV7-2 to TRBJ2-5; 12 nucleotides match TRBD2. The germline CDR1 and CDR2 sequences are SGHTA and FQGNSA. With V trimmed by 5 bases and J by 2 bases, 3 bases remained unmatched. The CDR3 sequence is 15 residues long. This CDR3 reads CASSRLAGAQETQYF. In DNA form, the CDR3 reads TGTGCCAGCAGCAGACTAGCGGGAGCACAAGAGACCCAGTACTTC.

V usage is TRBV5-8 and J usage is TRBJ1-2; TRBD1 might be the D (6 bases). With 4 bases removed from V and 4 bases from J, the gap between germline ends came to 17 bases. The CDR3 spans 15 residues. The germline V gene has CDR1 SGHTS and CDR2 YDEGEE. The DNA for the CDR3 is TGTGCCAGCAGCCCCAGGGGCCCCCCTGGCTATGGCTACACCTTC. This translates into CASSPRGPPGYGYTF.

This chain connects TRBV15 to TRBJ1-5; 7 bases are shared with TRBD1. The ends lost 2 bases at V and 4 bases at J; junction bases unmatched: 5. The germline CDR1 and CDR2 sequences are LNHNV and YYDKDF (reference sequence). CDR3 length: 15 residues. The CDR3 DNA reads as TGTGCCACCAGCAGAAGGACAGGCTCAAATCAGCCCCAGCATTTT. This translates into CATSRRTGSNQPQHF.

The chain employs TRBV29-1 and TRBJ1-1; D gene uncertain. V lost 3 bases to trimming and J lost 6 bases, with 11 bases between them. This CDR3 comprises 12 residues. Germline V gene lookup returns CDR1 SQVTM and CDR2 ANQGSEA. The CDR3 region has the DNA TGCAGCGTTGATTCCCGTTTCGCTGAAGCTTTCTTT. It codes for CSVDSRFAEAFF. Full variable domain (remainder filled in from reference TRBV29-1 and TRBJ1-1): SAVISQKPSRDICQRGTSLTIQCQVDSQVTMMFWYRQQPGQSLTLIATANQGSEATYESGFVIDKFPISRPNLTFSTLTVSNMSPEDSSIYLCSVDSRFAEAFFGQGTRLTVV.

The J gene is TRBJ1-6, the V gene TRBV30, with a possible D match to TRBD1 (5 bases). Germline-derived CDR1 and CDR2 are GTSNPN and SVGIG (reference sequence). This CDR3 spans 15 amino acids. With 4 bases removed from V and 9 bases from J, the gap between germline ends came to 19 bases. This chain's CDR3 is CAWTQAGYSGSPLHF. In nucleotides, the CDR3 is TGTGCCTGGACACAAGCAGGGTATTCAGGTTCACCCCTCCACTTT.

The V call is TRBV14, the J call TRBJ1-2, with TRBD1 identical over 8 bases. V trimming: 0 bases; J trimming: 4 bases; junction bases outside the gene matches: 13. The CDR3 is made up of 18 amino acids. The germline V gene encodes CDR1 SGHDN and CDR2 FVKESK. Here the CDR3 reads CASSQEWTGTVRVYGYTF. CDR3 bases: TGTGCCAGCAGCCAAGAATGGACAGGGACCGTCCGAGTCTATGGCTACACCTTC.

This chain uses TRBV30 with TRBJ2-5, with 9 bases fitting TRBD1. Germline CDR1 reads GTSNPN; CDR2 reads SVGIG (reference sequence). V gave up 2 bases and J gave up 5 bases; unmatched junction bases: 9. This CDR3 has 15 residues. CDR3 region: CAWSPGQGRSETQYF. CDR3 nucleotide sequence: TGTGCCTGGAGTCCGGGACAGGGACGGTCCGAGACCCAGTACTTC.

CDR3 sequence: CASSDPRQSYYEQYF. The DNA for the CDR3 is TGTGCCAGCAGTGACCCCCGACAGTCGTACTACGAGCAGTACTTC. The rearrangement uses TRBV25-1 and TRBJ2-7, with D perhaps matching TRBD1 (5 bases). CDR1 is MGHDK and CDR2 is SYGVNS in the germline V gene. V lost 3 bases, J lost 3 bases, and 15 bases lay in between. This CDR3 is 15 amino acids long.

The chain links TRBV7-2 to TRBJ1-1; the match to TRBD1 covers 8 bases. Germline values: CDR1 SGHTA, CDR2 FQGNSA. This CDR3 is built from 13 residues. Trimming removed 6 bases from V and 9 bases from J; junction bases left unmatched: 9. CDR3 amino acids: CASRVTGVGQAFF. The CDR3 DNA follows: TGTGCCAGCAGGGTGACAGGGGTGGGGCAAGCTTTCTTT.

The chain carries TRBV9 and TRBJ2-5, with 7 bases matching TRBD2. V shed 4 bases, J shed 6 bases, and the junction held 9 bases outside the gene matches. CDR1 is SGDLS and CDR2 is YYNGEE in the germline V gene. The CDR3 contains 14 residues. The CDR3 reads CASSSRDYAQTQYF. As DNA, the CDR3 is TGTGCCAGCAGCTCCAGGGACTACGCGCAGACCCAGTACTTC.

This chain links TRBV18 with TRBJ1-4, with D maybe TRBD1 (5 bases). Germline values: CDR1 KGHSH, CDR2 LQKENI. V gave up 0 bases and J gave up 3 bases, with 11 bases separating them. This CDR3 comprises 16 residues. Here the CDR3 DNA reads TGTGCCAGCTCACCACCAGGGGCAAGGGCTAATGAAAAACTGTTTTTT. It codes for CASSPPGARANEKLFF.

The rearrangement joins TRBV9 to TRBJ1-2; 7 bases line up with TRBD1. The CDR3 loop spans 14 amino acids. In germline, CDR1 is SGDLS, CDR2 YYNGEE. The J segment lost 3 bases and the V segment lost 1 base, leaving 3 bases of the junction unmatched. Here the CDR3 reads CASSVSGGDYGYTF. Here the CDR3 DNA reads TGTGCCAGCAGCGTATCAGGGGGTGACTATGGCTACACCTTC.

This chain joins TRBV7-2 and TRBJ2-7; D is uncertain. Germline-derived CDR1 and CDR2 are SGHTA and FQGNSA. The CDR3 consists of 14 residues. V was shortened by 5 bases and J by 3 bases, with 14 bases between the two germline ends. The CDR3 loop reads CASSHDSGNYEQYF. CDR3 nucleotides: TGTGCCAGCAGCCACGACTCTGGTAACTACGAGCAGTACTTC.

The CDR3 DNA reads as TGTGCTAGTGGTTCCCTCCCAGTACACACCGGGGAGCTGTTTTTT. Protein sequence: CASGSLPVHTGELFF. The gene calls are TRBV12-5 and TRBJ2-2; D uncertain. Trimming left V 4 bases short and J 3 bases short, with 12 bases between. The CDR3 has 15 residues. CDR1 and CDR2 from the germline V gene are LGHNT and FRNRAP.

This chain links TRBV27 with TRBJ1-6, with TRBD1 as a possible D gene (6 bases). Germline CDR1 reads MNHEY; CDR2 reads SMNVEV (reference sequence). The length of the CDR3 is 15 residues. Trimming removed 6 bases at V and 8 bases at J, with 17 bases between. This CDR3 reads CASRSGGAGDSPLHF. CDR3 bases: TGTGCCAGCAGATCCGGGGGGGCCGGGGATTCACCCCTCCACTTT.

The chain couples TRBV20-1 to TRBJ2-5; D remains unclear. Per the germline V gene, CDR1 is DFQATT and CDR2 is SNEGSKA (reference sequence). Between the trimmed V and J ends, which lost 6 bases and 4 bases, there was a span of 6 bases. This CDR3 comprises 10 residues. The CDR3 reads CSALRETQYF. For the CDR3, the DNA is TGCAGTGCCCTACGAGAGACCCAGTACTTC.

J is TRBJ2-7 and V is TRBV19; D not resolved. CDR1 is LNHDA and CDR2 is SQIVND in the germline V gene (reference sequence). Trimming took 5 bases from V and 1 from J, leaving 12 bases between them. CDR3 length: 14 residues. The DNA of the CDR3 is TGTGCCAGTAGTTGGGCAGTTTTTTCCTACGAGCAGTACTTC. Its protein product is CASSWAVFSYEQYF.

Here the CDR3 DNA reads TGTGCCAGCAGTTTGGGGGGGGTGAGGTCACCCCTCCACTTT. Translated, it gives CASSLGGVRSPLHF. The genes are TRBV28 and TRBJ1-6, with D possibly being TRBD1 (5 bases). V was shortened by 3 bases and J by 10 bases, with 13 bases between the two germline ends. The germline V gene encodes CDR1 MDHEN and CDR2 SYDVKM. The CDR3 extends over 14 amino acids. The full variable domain, rest sourced from reference TRBV28 and TRBJ1-6, is DVKVTQSSRYLVKRTGEKVFLECVQDMDHENMFWYRQDPGLGLRLIYFSYDVKMKEKGDIPEGYSVSREKKERFSLILESASTNQTSMYLCASSLGGVRSPLHFGNGTRLTVT.

The chain joins TRBV19 to TRBJ1-6; 8 bases align to TRBD1. The CDR3 totals 14 residues. Germline CDR1 LNHDA, CDR2 SQIVND (reference sequence). Unmatched junction bases numbered 5, after V lost 5 bases and J lost 8 bases. Here the CDR3 reads CASSPDRAYSPLHF. The CDR3 region has the DNA TGTGCCAGTAGTCCGGACAGGGCATATTCACCCCTCCACTTT.

The rearrangement uses TRBV6-4 and TRBJ1-1; 7 positions match TRBD1. The CDR3 runs to 13 residues. The J segment lost 8 bases and the V segment lost 6 bases, leaving 9 bases of the junction unmatched. Germline CDR1 MRHNA, CDR2 SNTAGT. DNA of the CDR3: TGTGCCAGCAGAGACAGGGCTAGCGGGGAAGCTTTCTTT. Residues: CASRDRASGEAFF.

The gene calls are TRBV6-6 and TRBJ2-3; 8 bases line up with TRBD1. The junction had 10 bases not matched to a gene; V was cut back by 4 bases and J by 4 bases. This CDR3 has 16 residues. Germline V gene sequence: CDR1 MNHNY, CDR2 SVGAGI (reference sequence). CDR3 nucleotides: TGTGCCAGCAGTTCCCCCCAGGGGGCCGGACCAGATACGCAGTATTTT. Translation: CASSSPQGAGPDTQYF.

The gene calls are TRBV7-3 and TRBJ2-7; the match to TRBD1 covers 9 bases. V shed 5 bases, J shed 5 bases, and the junction held 4 bases outside the gene matches. This CDR3 region has 13 residues. Germline assignment: CDR1 SGHTA and CDR2 FQGTGA. CDR3 DNA: TGTGCCAGCAGCATCGGGACAGGGAACGAGCAGTACTTC. It encodes CASSIGTGNEQYF.

The rearrangement uses TRBV5-6 and TRBJ2-2; D might be TRBD1 (6 bases). Trimming cost V 6 bases and J 1 base, with 19 bases left between them. The CDR3 spans 17 residues. The germline V gene has CDR1 SGHDT and CDR2 YYEEEE. The CDR3: CASNNPSGTKNTGELFF. For the CDR3, the DNA is TGTGCCAGCAACAACCCCTCAGGGACAAAGAACACCGGGGAGCTGTTTTTT.